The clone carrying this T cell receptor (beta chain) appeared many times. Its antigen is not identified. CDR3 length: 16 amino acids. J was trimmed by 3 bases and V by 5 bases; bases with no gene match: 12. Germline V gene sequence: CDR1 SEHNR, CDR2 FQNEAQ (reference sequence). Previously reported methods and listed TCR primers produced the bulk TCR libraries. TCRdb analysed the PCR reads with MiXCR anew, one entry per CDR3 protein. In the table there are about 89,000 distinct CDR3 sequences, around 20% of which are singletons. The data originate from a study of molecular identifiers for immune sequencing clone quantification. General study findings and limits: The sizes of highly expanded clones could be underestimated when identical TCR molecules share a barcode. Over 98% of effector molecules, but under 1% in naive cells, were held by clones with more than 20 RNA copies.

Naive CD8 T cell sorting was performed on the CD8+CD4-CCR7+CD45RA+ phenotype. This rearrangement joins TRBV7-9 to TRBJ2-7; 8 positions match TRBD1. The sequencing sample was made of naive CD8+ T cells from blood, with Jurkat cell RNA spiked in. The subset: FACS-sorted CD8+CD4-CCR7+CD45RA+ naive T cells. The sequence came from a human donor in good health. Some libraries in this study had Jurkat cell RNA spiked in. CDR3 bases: TGTGCCAGCAGCCAACCTACGACAGGGGCTTTCTACGAGCAGTACTTC. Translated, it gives CASSQPTTGAFYEQYF.